The rows below give T cell receptor beta chains drawn from one sample of a study of blood T cell repertoires in COVID-19. TCRdb's table, derived via immunoSEQ multiplex PCR, lists solely in-frame clones and lacks some. In the table there are roughly 120,000 clones, under 90% of which are singletons. The sample taken for sequencing was peripheral blood. Receptors were obtained from a woman aged 50 to 60 with acute or convalescent COVID-19. Each CDR3 is given with its conserved first and last residue. Fields, in order: clone size, D gene, V gene, J gene, CDR3 DNA, CDR3 protein. D genes are given only for firm matches. Rows may omit the clone size; those that give it use once, few, many or a size class.

NA	TRBD1	TRBV7-7	TRBJ1-4	TGTGCCAGCAGTTCGACAGGGGCTAATGAAAAACTGTTTTTT	CASSSTGANEKLFF
NA	NA	TRBV29-1	TRBJ2-1	TGCAGCTCGGTACAGGGCAACAATGAGCAGTTCTTC	CSSVQGNNEQFF
NA	TRBD1	TRBV19	TRBJ1-1	TGTGCCAGTAGTACCTTTGGACAGGGCCTCACTGAAGCTTTCTTT	CASSTFGQGLTEAFF
few	TRBD1	TRBV3-1/TRBV3-2	TRBJ2-3	TGTGCCAGCGGACAGGGAGATACGCAGTATTTT	CASGQGDTQYF
NA	NA	TRBV9	TRBJ2-2	TGTGCCAGCAGCGTATCCCTTGGCGGTACGGTCACCGGGGAGCTGTTTTTT	CASSVSLGGTVTGELFF
once	NA	TRBV5-1	TRBJ2-7	TGCGCCAGCAGGACAGGAAGGGACGAGCAGTACTTC	CASRTGRDEQYF
NA	TRBD2	TRBV2	TRBJ2-2	TGTGCCAGCAGTGCGACGGGGGGTAGGATGTTTTTT	CASSATGGRMFF
NA	TRBD1	TRBV5-1	TRBJ1-3	TGCGCCAGCAGCTTGGCCGCGACAGGGGGGTCTGGAAACACCATATATTTT	CASSLAATGGSGNTIYF
NA	NA	TRBV5-1	TRBJ1-6	TGCGCCAGCAGCTTGGCAGGGGTAAATTCACCCCTCCACTTT	CASSLAGVNSPLHF
NA	TRBD1	TRBV5-4	TRBJ1-6	TGTGCCAGCAGCCATACCAGTGGGACAGGCCGAAACAGCCTCCACTTT	CASSHTSGTGRNSLHF
NA	NA	TRBV12-5	TRBJ2-7	TGTGCTAGTGGTTTGTCACCTAGTGGGAGAGTCCACGAGCAGTACTTC	CASGLSPSGRVHEQYF
NA	TRBD1	TRBV15	TRBJ1-5	TGTGCCACCAGCAGAGAGACAGGGGGCGCGAATCAGCCCCAGCATTTT	CATSRETGGANQPQHF
NA	NA	TRBV2	TRBJ1-5	TGTGCCAGCAGTGTCGAAAGAGGCAATCAGCCCCAGCATTTT	CASSVERGNQPQHF
few	TRBD1	TRBV4-2	TRBJ1-1	TGTGCCAGCAGCCAAGAAGGGAATGGACAGGGGGCCTCTGAAGCTTTCTTT	CASSQEGNGQGASEAFF
NA	NA	TRBV5-1	TRBJ2-1	TGCGCCAGCAGCTTGGCGGGTAACCGGGACAATGAGCAGTTCTTC	CASSLAGNRDNEQFF
NA	TRBD1	TRBV11-2	TRBJ2-1	TGTGCCAGCAGCCTACAGGGGGCGGGGGAGCAGTTCTTC	CASSLQGAGEQFF
NA	NA	TRBV5-6	TRBJ2-7	TGTGCCAGCAGCTTAAAGGTAACCGTGACAGGCGAGCAGTACTTC	CASSLKVTVTGEQYF
once	NA	TRBV12-2	TRBJ2-6	TGTGCAAGTCGCTTAGTGGTGAGCTGTATCCCGCAAGGGGCCAACGTCCTGACTTTC	CASRLVVSCIPQGANVLTF
NA	NA	TRBV19	TRBJ1-2	TGTGCCAGTAGTATGTCGTGGGAGTTCTATGGCTACACCTTC	CASSMSWEFYGYTF
few	NA	TRBV7-7	TRBJ2-5	TGTGCTAGCAGCTTAGGTGGAGGAGTAGGGACCCAGTACTTC	CASSLGGGVGTQYF
NA	NA	TRBV9	TRBJ1-1	TGTGCCAGCAGCGTAGGGGGGGACACTGAAGCTTTCTTT	CASSVGGDTEAFF
NA	TRBD2	TRBV5-1	TRBJ2-1	TGCGCCAGCAGCCCCAGCGGGGGGATCAGGTATGAGCAGTTCTTC	CASSPSGGIRYEQFF
NA	NA	TRBV2	TRBJ1-1	TGTGCCAGCACGGGGGGGCGGCTCTCCGTCACTGAAGCTTTCTTT	CASTGGRLSVTEAFF
NA	NA	TRBV5-6	TRBJ1-1	TGTGCCAGCAATTGGGGGGTAAACACTGAAGCTTTCTTT	CASNWGVNTEAFF
NA	TRBD1	TRBV19	TRBJ2-3	TGTGCCAGTAGCCCCGACAGGGGGCGAAGCACAGATACGCAGTATTTT	CASSPDRGRSTDTQYF
few	NA	TRBV19	TRBJ1-2	TGTGCCAGTAGTGGTGGACAGACTTATGGCTACACCTTC	CASSGGQTYGYTF
NA	NA	TRBV5-1	TRBJ1-2	TGCGCCAGCAGCCCTACAGGGAGTCCTTACTATGGCTACACCTTC	CASSPTGSPYYGYTF
NA	NA	TRBV18	TRBJ1-1	TGTGCCAGCTCACCAACGAGCTTGGGCCTGAACACTGAAGCTTTCTTT	CASSPTSLGLNTEAFF
NA	NA	TRBV6-5	TRBJ1-1	TGTGCCAGCAGTTACTCGACGGGGTCGAACACTGAAGCTTTCTTT	CASSYSTGSNTEAFF
NA	TRBD1	TRBV19	TRBJ1-2	TGTGCCACCCAGACGGGACAGGGTTATGGCTACACCTTC	CATQTGQGYGYTF
NA	TRBD1	TRBV6-5	TRBJ1-1	TGTGCCAGCAGTTACTCTCCTGACAGGGGAGGTGCAGCTTTCTTT	CASSYSPDRGGAAFF
NA	TRBD2	TRBV7-9	TRBJ2-1	TGTGCCAGCGTCCGTGGTGCGGGGGGCCTCTCCTACAATGAGCAGTTCTTC	CASVRGAGGLSYNEQFF
NA	NA	TRBV6-6	TRBJ2-7	TGTGCCAGCACCACCCCCGGGTACGAGCAGTACTTC	CASTTPGYEQYF
NA	NA	TRBV19	TRBJ1-6	TGTGCCAGTAGTTTCCAGGGATACAATTCACCCCTCCACTTT	CASSFQGYNSPLHF
NA	NA	TRBV9	TRBJ1-2	TGTGCCAGCAGCGTAGGCGGCGGGACCTATGGCCTATATGGCTACACCTTC	CASSVGGGTYGLYGYTF
NA	TRBD1	TRBV27	TRBJ2-7	TGTGCCAGCAGTTTCAGTGACAGGGCGCACTACGAGCAGTACTTC	CASSFSDRAHYEQYF
NA	NA	TRBV18	TRBJ1-2	TGTGCCAGCTCACCCTTCATAGAAGACAAGACAAACTATGGCTACACCTTC	CASSPFIEDKTNYGYTF
NA	NA	TRBV30	TRBJ1-3	TGTGCCTGGAACGGAGGGACGGCTAGTACCATATATTTT	CAWNGGTASTIYF
NA	NA	TRBV19	TRBJ1-1	TGTGCCAGTCGCCCCCCGGGAGGGATGGTGAACACTGAAGCTTTCTTT	CASRPPGGMVNTEAFF
NA	TRBD1	TRBV7-9	TRBJ1-4	TGTGCCAGCAGCCTCTTACAGGGGGGTAATGAAAAACTGTTTTTT	CASSLLQGGNEKLFF
few	TRBD1	TRBV5-1	TRBJ1-1	TGCGCCAGCAGCTATGACAGGGATGGGGAAGCTTTCTTT	CASSYDRDGEAFF
few	NA	TRBV5-5	TRBJ1-2	TGTGCCAGCAGCCCCGGGACTGGCTATGGCTACACCTTC	CASSPGTGYGYTF
NA	TRBD1	TRBV2	TRBJ2-3	TGTGCCAGCAGCAGACAGGGGCTTCAAGATACGCAGTATTTT	CASSRQGLQDTQYF
NA	NA	TRBV19	TRBJ1-2	TGTGCCAGTAGCCAGGGTGGCGGCTATGGCTACACCTTC	CASSQGGGYGYTF
NA	NA	TRBV7-8	TRBJ1-2	TGTGCCAGCAGCCCCTCCGGACAGATATATGGCTACACCTTC	CASSPSGQIYGYTF
NA	NA	TRBV27	TRBJ1-6	TGTGCCAGCAAACAGGAGGGTTCACCCCTCCACTTT	CASKQEGSPLHF
NA	TRBD2	TRBV6-2/TRBV6-3	TRBJ2-3	TGTGCCAGCAGTTACGAGGCAAGGACTAGCGGGGTGCATAGCACAGATACGCAGTATTTT	CASSYEARTSGVHSTDTQYF
once	TRBD1	TRBV2	TRBJ1-1	TGTGCCAGCCCCACCAGGACAGGGACGAACACTGAAGCTTTCTTT	CASPTRTGTNTEAFF
NA	TRBD2	TRBV25-1	TRBJ2-7	TGTGCCAGCAGTGACCCCGGGACTATCGGCTACGAGCAGTACTTC	CASSDPGTIGYEQYF
NA	TRBD1	TRBV4-1	TRBJ2-7	TGCGCCAGCAGCCTTGGACAGGGTAAAATCGAGCAGTACTTC	CASSLGQGKIEQYF
NA	NA	TRBV4-1	TRBJ2-7	TGCGCCAGCAGCGAACCGGGGATCTCCTACGAGCAGTACTTC	CASSEPGISYEQYF
NA	TRBD1	TRBV6-6	TRBJ1-1	TGTGCCAGCGGCCAAGACAGGGGAGGGTGGGACACTGAAGCTTTCTTT	CASGQDRGGWDTEAFF
few	TRBD1	TRBV15	TRBJ2-7	TGTGCCACCAGCATTGGACAGGTTGGGTACGAGCAGTACTTC	CATSIGQVGYEQYF
few	NA	TRBV2	TRBJ1-1	TGTGCCAGCAGGGGGGGGTCAAGTAAGGGGAACACTGAAGCTTTCTTT	CASRGGSSKGNTEAFF
NA	NA	TRBV11-2	TRBJ1-1	TGTGCCAGCAGCTTAGATTTGCAGGGTGAAGCTTTCTTT	CASSLDLQGEAFF